These 14 T cell receptor beta chains were all obtained from the same sample, sequenced in a study of regulatory T cells in long-lasting Graves disease. Regarding time point: newly diagnosed GD, antithyroid drugs for less than 3 months. With RNA extracted from PBMCs as input, the TCR library was made. Library construction for TCR beta used iRepertoire HTBI primers and Arm-PCR of CDR3 regions. TCRdb ran MiXCR on the multiplex PCR reads and lists one entry per CDR3 protein. The sample yields about 530,000 distinct CDR3 sequences, 16% seen once. The data were also submitted as part of a second study, on T cells in Graves' hyperthyroidism and ophthalmopathy.

The sample here was peripheral blood mononuclear cells (PBMCs), taken at new diagnosis, from a patient treated with antithyroid drugs. Source of these receptors: a woman aged 35-65 years with Graves disease.

This clonotype was found a few times. In DNA, the CDR3 is TGTGCCAGTAGTATCTCACAGGGGATCGGCTACACCTTC. Its protein product is CASSISQGIGYTF. The V gene is TRBV19, the J gene TRBJ1-2; 7 bases match TRBD1. V dropped 3 bases and J dropped 8; count of bases not matched to a gene: 6. The CDR3 consists of 13 residues. Germline V CDR1 and CDR2: LNHDA, SQIVND (reference sequence).

This clonotype came up many times. The chain employs TRBV20-1 and TRBJ1-1, with no clear D. This CDR3 comprises 11 residues. Germline values: CDR1 DFQATT, CDR2 SNEGSKA (reference sequence). The V end was cut by 5 bases, the J end by 0 bases, with 4 bases between. In DNA, the CDR3 is TGCAGTGCTCCCCTGAACACTGAAGCTTTCTTT. Protein: CSAPLNTEAFF.

This clonotype was detected many times. The chain carries TRBV3-1 and TRBJ2-1; D call uncertain. This CDR3 is 13 amino acids long. Germline V gene lookup returns CDR1 LGHDT and CDR2 YNNKEL (reference sequence). V gave up 1 base and J gave up 5 bases, with 6 bases separating them. CDR3 region: CASSQAGNNEQFF. CDR3 DNA sequence: TGTGCCAGCAGCCAAGCGGGTAACAATGAGCAGTTCTTC.

This clonotype was recorded many times. This chain links TRBV20-1 with TRBJ2-3, with D unclear. Trimming removed 3 bases at V and 2 bases at J, with 12 bases between. Germline CDR1 DFQATT, CDR2 SNEGSKA (reference sequence). There are 14 residues in the CDR3. The CDR3 DNA follows: TGCAGTGCTAGTTTGGGCGGAACCACAGATACGCAGTATTTT. It codes for CSASLGGTTDTQYF.

Comment on this clonotype: A read error may produce the germline difference seen at one junction end. This chain joins TRBV6-9 and TRBJ1-5, with TRBD1 matching over 8 bases. Germline assignment: CDR1 MNHGY and CDR2 SVAAGI. The CDR3 loop spans 15 amino acids. DNA for the CDR3: TGTGCCAGCAGTTACCGACAGGGGAACAATCAGCCCCAGCGTTTT. Translation gives CASSYRQGNNQPQRF.

A few counts support this clonotype. This chain connects TRBV4-1 to TRBJ2-5; D gene ambiguous. Per germline, CDR1 MGHRA and CDR2 YSYEKL. The CDR3 loop spans 13 amino acids. V lost 3 bases to trimming and J lost 3 bases, with 8 bases between them. The DNA for the CDR3 is TGCGCCAGCAGCCAGGTCCAAGAAGAGACCCAGTACTTC. Translation: CASSQVQEETQYF.

V usage is TRBV7-9 and J usage is TRBJ1-5; perhaps TRBD1 as D (5 bases). The V and J ends lost 0 bases and 0 bases respectively, with 9 bases between them. Germline V lookup: CDR1 SEHNR, CDR2 FQNEAQ (reference sequence). The CDR3 contains 16 residues. The CDR3 sequence: CASSLAQGNSNQPQHF. CDR3 DNA: TGTGCCAGCAGCTTAGCTCAGGGAAATAGCAATCAGCCCCAGCATTTT. Together with reference TRBV7-9 and TRBJ1-5, the CDR3 gives the full variable domain: DTGVSQNPRHKITKRGQNVTFRCDPISEHNRLYWYRQTLGQGPEFLTYFQNEAQLEKSRLLSDRFSAERPKGSFSTLEIQRTEQGDSAMYLCASSLAQGNSNQPQHFGDGTRLSIL.

Worth noting for this clonotype: This may come from a read error, since a much larger clone is one base off. The chain combines TRBV13 with TRBJ2-7; 7 bases are shared with TRBD2. Germline CDR1 PRHDT, CDR2 FYEKMQ (reference sequence). Trimming took 7 bases from V and 3 from J; bases not matched to a gene: 12. The length of the CDR3 is 15 residues. In DNA, the CDR3 is TGTGCCAGCACTACCAAGGGACGGGGGGTCTACGAGCAGTACTTC. Translated: CASTTKGRGVYEQYF.

This clonotype has at least ten counts. The chain joins TRBV7-6 to TRBJ2-1, with D perhaps assigned TRBD1 or TRBD2 (5 bases each). From germline, CDR1 is SGHVS and CDR2 FNYEAQ. Trimming took off 7 bases at V and 4 bases at J, with 20 bases between the two ends. This CDR3 region has 16 residues. The CDR3 spells CASTPQGAGSYNEQFF. DNA of the CDR3: TGTGCCAGCACCCCCCAGGGTGCAGGGAGTTACAATGAGCAGTTCTTC. Supplemented by reference TRBV7-6 and TRBJ2-1, the full variable domain reads GAGVSQSPRYKVTKRGQDVALRCDPISGHVSLYWYRQALGQGPEFLTYFNYEAQQDKSGLPNDRFSAERPEGSISTLTIQRTEQRDSAMYRCASTPQGAGSYNEQFFGPGTRLTVL.

This chain uses TRBV5-6 with TRBJ1-3; 12 bases are shared with TRBD1. The CDR3 covers 16 residues. CDR1 SGHDT and CDR2 YYEEEE come from the germline V gene. V lost 4 bases, J lost 3 bases, and 5 bases stayed unmatched. The CDR3: CASSRDRGHSGNTIYF. As DNA, the CDR3 is TGTGCCAGCAGCCGGGACAGGGGGCATAGTGGAAACACCATATATTTT.

A remark on this clonotype: At one end, the junction sequence differs from germline, possibly due to a read error. This chain joins TRBV4-1 and TRBJ2-5; 11 bases are a match to TRBD2. In germline, CDR1 is MGHRA, CDR2 YSYEKL. CDR3 length: 18 residues. The CDR3 nucleotides are TGCGCCAGCAGCCGTGGGGCTAGCGGGGGGCCCCACCAAGAGGCCCAGTACTTC. The encoded protein is CASSRGASGGPHQEAQYF.

This clonotype was detected many times. V is TRBV20-1 and J is TRBJ1-4, with D hard to call. Trimming cost V 6 bases and J 7 bases, with 6 bases left between them. Germline V gives CDR1 DFQATT, CDR2 SNEGSKA (reference sequence). CDR3 length: 10 amino acids. The CDR3 coding sequence is TGCAGTGCAAGGCGTGAAAAACTGTTTTTT. Amino acids: CSARREKLFF.

The CDR3 DNA is TGTGCCAGCAGTTTAACGGCGGATTACACTGAAGCTTTCTTT. Residues: CASSLTADYTEAFF. The genes are TRBV27 and TRBJ1-1; D gene uncertain. Per germline, CDR1 MNHEY and CDR2 SMNVEV (reference sequence). Trimming removed 2 bases at V and 3 bases at J, with 10 bases between. This CDR3 has 14 residues.

Many counts were recorded for this clonotype. The chain couples TRBV3-1 to TRBJ2-5; possible D gene TRBD1, 5 bases. The V and J ends lost 3 bases and 2 bases respectively, with 13 bases between them. Germline values: CDR1 LGHDT, CDR2 YNNKEL (reference sequence). The CDR3 is made up of 15 amino acids. CDR3 loop: CASSHFQGLQETQYF. The CDR3 DNA sequence: TGTGCCAGCAGCCATTTCCAGGGCCTTCAAGAGACCCAGTACTTC.